The 29 T cell receptor beta chains below were found in one sample sequenced in a study of blood T cells in healthy people across ages. With a J-beta primer mix and a sample-barcoded 5' primer, a second PCR ran about 6 to 11 cycles. Each CDR3 protein gets one entry after TCRdb re-called the 5' RACE reads with MiXCR. The sample includes fewer than 2,000,000 distinct CDR3 sequences, about 35% seen only once; the top ten take approximately 10%. Sequencing was performed on blood. The receptors were sampled from a woman aged 30 to 39 in good health.

This clonotype was detected only a few times. The chain links TRBV12-3 or TRBV12-4 to TRBJ2-7; maybe TRBD2 (7 bases). V lost 7 bases to trimming and J lost 6 bases, with 19 bases between them. The CDR3 has 14 residues. The CDR3 region has the DNA TGTGCCAGCAATCTTCGGGGGGCAGCCGTCGAGCAGTACTTC. The encoded protein is CASNLRGAAVEQYF.

This clonotype has only a few counts. The V gene is TRBV10-3, the J gene TRBJ1-1; D remains ambiguous. V lost 6 bases to trimming and J lost 1 base, with 15 bases between them. Germline V gene sequence: CDR1 ENHRY, CDR2 SYGVKD. The CDR3 covers 15 residues. CDR3 region: CAIRREFGENTEAFF. The CDR3 nucleotides are TGTGCCATCAGGCGGGAATTCGGGGAGAACACTGAAGCTTTCTTT.

The chain links TRBV6-6 to TRBJ2-4; D gene unclear. Germline assignment: CDR1 MNHNY and CDR2 SVGAGI (reference sequence). The CDR3 is 17 residues long. Trimming took off 0 bases at V and 3 bases at J, with 15 bases between the two ends. CDR3 amino acids: CASSYSPTQAYKNIQYF. CDR3 DNA: TGTGCCAGCAGTTACTCCCCCACCCAGGCCTACAAAAACATTCAGTACTTC.

The V call is TRBV2, the J call TRBJ1-1, with D hard to call. V was cut by 3 bases and J by 3 bases, with 11 bases left in between. Germline loops: CDR1 SNHLY, CDR2 FYNNEI. This CDR3 comprises 14 residues. The DNA of the CDR3 is TGTGCCAGCAGTGATTGGCCCCGGGACACTGAAGCTTTCTTT. Its translation: CASSDWPRDTEAFF.

This clonotype came up a few times. The chain is built from TRBV6-5 and TRBJ2-7; tentative D call: TRBD2 (5 bases). Germline lookup yields CDR1 MNHEY and CDR2 SVGAGI. V was shortened by 7 bases and J by 6 bases, with 19 bases between the two germline ends. This CDR3 is 14 amino acids long. The CDR3 sequence is CASTPGGGVAEQYF. CDR3 bases: TGTGCCAGCACCCCAGGAGGCGGAGTGGCCGAGCAGTACTTC.

The CDR3 region is CARPRGELDYEQYF. In DNA, the CDR3 is TGCGCTCGACCCAGGGGGGAGTTAGACTACGAGCAGTACTTC. The rearrangement joins TRBV5-1 to TRBJ2-7, with TRBD1 as a possible D gene (7 bases). This CDR3 contains 14 residues. The germline V gene has CDR1 SGHRS and CDR2 YFSETQ.

CDR3 region: CASSVGTGYTGELFF. CDR3 nucleotides: TGTGCCAGCAGCGTTGGGACAGGTTACACCGGGGAGCTGTTTTTT. J is TRBJ2-2 and V is TRBV5-5; 8 nucleotides agree with TRBD1. This CDR3 is 15 amino acids long. Per the germline V gene, CDR1 is SGHKS and CDR2 is YYEKEE (reference sequence). J lost 3 bases, V lost 4 bases, and 5 bases had no gene match.

This clonotype was detected a few times. The rearrangement links TRBV5-1 to TRBJ1-5; no clear D gene. Germline loops: CDR1 SGHRS, CDR2 YFSETQ. The CDR3 is 13 amino acids. Trimming shortened V by 3 bases and J by 2 bases, and 6 bases separated the two germline ends. CDR3 coding DNA: TGCGCCAGCAGCTATGACGGCAATCAGCCCCAGCATTTT. It translates to CASSYDGNQPQHF.

CDR3 sequence (DNA): TGTGCCATCAGTGAGGGCCCCGAAGGAGAGACCCAGTACTTC. Amino acid sequence: CAISEGPEGETQYF. V is TRBV10-3 and J is TRBJ2-5; D call uncertain. Trimming took off 2 bases at V and 4 bases at J, with 11 bases between the two ends. The V gene's germline CDR1 is ENHRY and CDR2 SYGVKD. This CDR3 has 14 amino acids.

This chain links TRBV5-1 with TRBJ2-3; D call uncertain. V lost 3 bases and J 4 bases, leaving 12 bases between the germline ends. Germline V gene sequence: CDR1 SGHRS, CDR2 YFSETQ. The CDR3 length is 14 residues. The CDR3, as DNA: TGCGCCAGCAGCTCAGGACCCCAACCAGATACGCAGTATTTT. It encodes CASSSGPQPDTQYF.

The chain is built from TRBV20-1 and TRBJ2-1, with 7 nucleotides matching TRBD2. Losses at the gene ends were 3 bases for V and 2 bases for J; bases not matched to a gene: 1. The germline CDR1 and CDR2 sequences are DFQATT and SNEGSKA (reference sequence). CDR3 length equals 13 residues. Here the CDR3 reads CSASLAAYNEQFF. As DNA, the CDR3 is TGCAGTGCTAGTCTAGCGGCCTACAATGAGCAGTTCTTC.

This clonotype was detected only a few times. The V and J genes are TRBV29-1 and TRBJ2-1; 10 nucleotides align to TRBD2. Germline V gives CDR1 SQVTM, CDR2 ANQGSEA. The CDR3 is 11 residues long. V lost 5 bases, J lost 12 bases, and 4 bases stayed unmatched. CDR3 nucleotides: TGCAGCGTTCTAGCGGGAGCACCGCAGTTCTTC. It specifies CSVLAGAPQFF.

A remark on this clonotype: This CDR3 fails to terminate in the conserved phenylalanine or tryptophan, so it likely reflects a read error. This sequence joins TRBV7-8 and TRBJ2-3, with TRBD2 as a possible D gene (5 bases). Trimming shortened V by 5 bases and J by 1 base, and 10 bases separated the two germline ends. Germline V gene data show CDR1 as SGHVS and CDR2 as FQNEAQ. CDR3 size: 14 residues. In DNA, the CDR3 is TGTGCCAGCAGCGAGGGTTGGGGCACAGATACGCAGTATTGT. Protein: CASSEGWGTDTQYC.

This sequence joins TRBV28 and TRBJ2-5, with TRBD1 matching 9 bases. Losses at the gene ends were 10 bases for V and 7 bases for J; bases not matched to a gene: 13. The germline V gene encodes CDR1 MDHEN and CDR2 SYDVKM. CDR3 length equals 14 residues. This chain's CDR3 is CATTGQGGTGTQYF. CDR3 DNA sequence: TGTGCCACCACGGGACAGGGAGGGACAGGGACCCAGTACTTC.

This chain joins TRBV5-1 and TRBJ1-1, with a possible D match to TRBD1 (6 bases). This CDR3 is 16 amino acids long. CDR1 and CDR2 (germline): SGHRS, YFSETQ. Trimming took off 4 bases at V and 1 base at J, with 17 bases between the two ends. Here the CDR3 DNA reads TGCGCCAGCAGCCGCCGGGGAGGAGGGGGGAACACTGAAGCTTTCTTT. This sequence encodes CASSRRGGGGNTEAFF.

The chain combines TRBV2 with TRBJ2-5, with 9 bases identical to TRBD1. TRBJ2-7 matches the DNA end more closely, so the J call is doubtful. Germline loops: CDR1 SNHLY, CDR2 FYNNEI. The CDR3 runs 15 residues. The CDR3 region is CASNPGQGRAYEQYF. The CDR3 DNA reads as TGTGCCAGCAACCCTGGACAGGGGAGGGCCTACGAGCAGTACTTC.

The rearrangement joins TRBV12-3 or TRBV12-4 to TRBJ2-3, with D hard to call. This CDR3 has 12 amino acids. V was trimmed by 6 bases and J by 8 bases, leaving 12 bases between them. The CDR3, as DNA: TGTGCCAGCAGCATCGCCGGGCGTACGCAGTATTTT. This gives the protein CASSIAGRTQYF.

The V and J genes are TRBV7-9 and TRBJ2-1; D ambiguous. Trimming cost V 6 bases and J 0 bases, with 15 bases left between them. Looked up from germline, CDR1 is SEHNR and CDR2 is FQNEAQ (reference sequence). The CDR3 is made up of 16 amino acids. The DNA for the CDR3 is TGTGCCAGCAGTCCGAATAGGGCAAGCTCCTACAATGAGCAGTTCTTC. Its translation is CASSPNRASSYNEQFF.

The sample holds a few counts of this clonotype. The J gene is TRBJ2-1, the V gene TRBV20-1, with 8 bases matching TRBD2. Trimming took 3 bases from V and 7 from J; bases not matched to a gene: 8. In germline, CDR1 is DFQATT, CDR2 SNEGSKA (reference sequence). The CDR3 extends over 14 amino acids. The CDR3 nucleotides are TGCAGTGCTAGCTCCGGACTAGCCTCGAATGAGCAGTTCTTC. Translation: CSASSGLASNEQFF.

This clonotype was counted a single time. This chain links TRBV20-1 with TRBJ2-4; perhaps TRBD2 as D (5 bases). V was cut by 0 bases and J by 1 base, with 7 bases left in between. Germline lookup yields CDR1 DFQATT and CDR2 SNEGSKA (reference sequence). This CDR3 is 14 amino acids long. This chain's CDR3 is CSAREGVAKNIQYF. CDR3 DNA: TGCAGTGCTAGAGAGGGAGTGGCCAAAAACATTCAGTACTTC.

The chain couples TRBV20-1 to TRBJ2-5; the D call may be TRBD1 or TRBD2 (5 bases each). CDR3 size: 15 residues. CDR1 is DFQATT, CDR2 SNEGSKA, per germline (reference sequence). V was pared by 0 bases and J by 3 bases, with 14 bases between. The CDR3, as DNA: TGCAGTGCTAGAGATACGGGGCCCTGGGAAGAGACCCAGTACTTC. It is translated as CSARDTGPWEETQYF.

The genes are TRBV20-1 and TRBJ2-3, with 13 bases aligning to TRBD2. This CDR3 contains 15 residues. Losses at the gene ends were 4 bases for V and 4 bases for J; bases not matched to a gene: 5. Looked up from germline, CDR1 is DFQATT and CDR2 is SNEGSKA (reference sequence). CDR3 amino acids: CSATGLAGEADTQYF. In DNA, the CDR3 is TGCAGTGCTACCGGACTAGCGGGAGAAGCAGATACGCAGTATTTT.

To note about this clonotype: One end of the junction does not line up with germline, which may come from a read error. The chain couples TRBV5-1 to TRBJ2-3, with 11 bases lining up with TRBD2. Germline V CDR1 and CDR2: SGHRS, YFSETQ. The CDR3 spans 16 residues. The chain's CDR3 is CASSLRLAGHTDTRYF. Written as DNA, the CDR3 is TGCGCCAGCAGCTTGCGACTAGCGGGGCACACAGATACGCGGTATTTT.

The V gene is TRBV7-2, the J gene TRBJ1-5, with D unresolved. The CDR3 spans 12 residues. Germline CDR1 and CDR2: SGHTA and FQGNSA. Trimming removed 5 bases from V and 7 bases from J, with 9 bases in between. The CDR3 DNA reads as TGTGCCAGCAGCCCCCCGCAACAGCCCCAGCATTTT. Residues: CASSPPQQPQHF.

The chain employs TRBV3-1 and TRBJ2-5; TRBD2 matches at 7 bases. The CDR3 is 12 amino acids. V lost 8 bases, J lost 9 bases, and 9 bases stayed unmatched. In germline, CDR1 is LGHDT, CDR2 YNNKEL (reference sequence). CDR3 coding DNA: TGTGCCAGCCTTGCGCCTCGGGGGGCCCAGTACTTC. Its protein product is CASLAPRGAQYF.

This clonotype was observed a handful of times. The chain recombines TRBV7-9 with TRBJ2-5; TRBD2 aligns across 14 bases. With 0 bases clipped from V and 4 bases from J, the junction kept 1 base outside the gene matches. Germline V gene data show CDR1 as SEHNR and CDR2 as FQNEAQ (reference sequence). This CDR3 comprises 16 residues. The CDR3 DNA sequence: TGTGCCAGCAGCTTAGCGGGACTAGCGGGGGCAGAGACCCAGTACTTC. Amino acid sequence: CASSLAGLAGAETQYF.

This clonotype was found a few times. The chain is built from TRBV12-5 and TRBJ1-1, with TRBD1 as a possible D gene (5 bases). Germline assignment: CDR1 LGHNT and CDR2 FRNRAP. Trimming cost V 0 bases and J 6 bases, with 11 bases left between them. This CDR3 has 14 residues. The CDR3 reads CASGLVGGESEAFF. CDR3 DNA sequence: TGTGCTAGTGGTTTGGTGGGAGGGGAGTCTGAAGCTTTCTTT.

The chain recombines TRBV28 with TRBJ2-3; TRBD1 matches at 9 bases. The V segment lost 6 bases and the J segment 5 bases; nucleotides outside the gene matches: 18. The germline CDR1 and CDR2 sequences are MDHEN and SYDVKM. This CDR3 spans 18 amino acids. CDR3 region: CASSLRDRAGDGGDTQYF. The DNA for the CDR3 is TGTGCCAGCAGCCTGAGGGACAGGGCTGGTGATGGTGGAGATACGCAGTATTTT.

The chain joins TRBV4-1 to TRBJ2-1; 7 positions agree with TRBD2. Germline lookup yields CDR1 MGHRA and CDR2 YSYEKL. V shed 2 bases, J shed 9 bases, and the junction held 16 bases outside the gene matches. The length of the CDR3 is 17 residues. CDR3 region: CASSQSGFRGDAGEQFF. The DNA for the CDR3 is TGCGCCAGCAGCCAATCGGGTTTCCGGGGGGACGCCGGTGAGCAGTTCTTC.